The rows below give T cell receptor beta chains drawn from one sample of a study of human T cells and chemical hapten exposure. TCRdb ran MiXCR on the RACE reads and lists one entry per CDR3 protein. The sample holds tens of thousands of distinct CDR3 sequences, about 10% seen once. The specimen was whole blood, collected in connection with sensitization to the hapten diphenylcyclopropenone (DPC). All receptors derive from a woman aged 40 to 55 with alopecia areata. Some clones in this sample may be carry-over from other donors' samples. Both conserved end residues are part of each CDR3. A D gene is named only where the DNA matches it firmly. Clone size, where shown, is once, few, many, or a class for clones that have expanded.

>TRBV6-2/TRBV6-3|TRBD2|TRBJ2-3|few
CASSSSGNTQYF
TGTGCCAGCAGTTCTAGCGGCAATACGCAGTATTTT
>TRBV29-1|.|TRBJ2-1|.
CSGLTRKVNNEQFF
TGCAGCGGCCTGACTAGAAAGGTAAACAATGAGCAGTTCTTC
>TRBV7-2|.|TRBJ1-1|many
CASSHGQNTEAFF
TGTGCCAGCAGCCACGGGCAGAACACTGAAGCTTTCTTT
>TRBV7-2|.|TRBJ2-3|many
CASSLAHPDTQYF
TGTGCCAGCAGCTTAGCGCACCCAGATACGCAGTATTTT
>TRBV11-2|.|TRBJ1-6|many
CASSLGADHSPLHF
TGTGCCAGCAGCTTAGGGGCAGACCATTCACCCCTCCACTTT
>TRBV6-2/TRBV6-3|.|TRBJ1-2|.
CASSVSGIGYTF
TGTGCCAGCAGTGTGTCGGGGATCGGCTACACCTTC
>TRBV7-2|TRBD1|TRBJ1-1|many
CASSLVGTGNTEAFF
TGTGCCAGCAGCTTAGTGGGGACAGGCAACACTGAAGCTTTCTTT
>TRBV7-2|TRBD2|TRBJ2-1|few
CASSPGGGRLNYNEQFF
TGTGCCAGCAGCCCGGGCGGGGGGCGCCTAAACTACAATGAGCAGTTCTTC
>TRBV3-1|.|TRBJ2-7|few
CASSRQTQYEQYF
TGTGCCAGCAGCCGACAGACCCAGTACGAGCAGTACTTC
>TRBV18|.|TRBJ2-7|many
CASSPNESEQYF
TGTGCCAGCTCCCCCAATGAGAGCGAGCAGTACTTC
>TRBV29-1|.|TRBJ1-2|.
CSVEDRDRGNYGYTF
TGCAGCGTTGAAGATCGGGATAGGGGGAACTATGGCTACACCTTC
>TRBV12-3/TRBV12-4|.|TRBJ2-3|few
CASSYSTDTQYF
TGTGCCAGCAGTTACAGCACAGATACGCAGTATTTT
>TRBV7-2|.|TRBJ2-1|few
CASSLRQRQQFF
TGTGCCAGCAGCTTACGACAGAGACAGCAGTTCTTC
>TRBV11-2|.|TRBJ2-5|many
CASSVQDRRETQYF
TGTGCCAGCAGCGTCCAGGATCGTCGAGAGACCCAGTACTTC
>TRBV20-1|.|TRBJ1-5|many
CSARGRGPGPQHF
TGCAGTGCTAGAGGCCGTGGCCCCGGGCCCCAGCATTTT
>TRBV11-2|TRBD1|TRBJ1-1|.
CASSFTGGRWNTEAFF
TGTGCCAGCAGCTTTACAGGGGGACGGTGGAACACTGAAGCTTTCTTT
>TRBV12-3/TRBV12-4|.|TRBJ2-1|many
CASSFRPNEQFF
TGTGCCAGCAGTTTCCGGCCTAATGAGCAGTTCTTC
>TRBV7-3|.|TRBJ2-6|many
CASSSRQAPLSGANVLTF
TGTGCCAGCAGCTCAAGGCAGGCTCCCCTTTCTGGGGCCAACGTCCTGACTTTC
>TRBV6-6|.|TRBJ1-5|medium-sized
CASAGPENNQPQHF
TGTGCCAGCGCCGGGCCGGAGAACAATCAGCCCCAGCATTTT
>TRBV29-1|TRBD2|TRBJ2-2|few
CSAGLLRTGELFF
TGCAGTGCGGGACTACTACGCACCGGGGAGCTGTTTTTT
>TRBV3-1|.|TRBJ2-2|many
CASSQARRSPTGLNTGELFF
TGTGCCAGCAGCCAAGCGCGCAGGTCCCCTACTGGTTTGAACACCGGGGAGCTGTTTTTT
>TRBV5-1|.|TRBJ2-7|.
CASSPSDYEQYF
TGCGCCAGCAGCCCGTCAGACTACGAGCAGTACTTC
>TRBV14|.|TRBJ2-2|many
CASSQGGPRELFF
TGTGCCAGCAGCCAGGGGGGGCCGCGGGAGCTGTTTTTT
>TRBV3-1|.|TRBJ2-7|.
CASSQERGGTDEQYF
TGTGCCAGCAGCCAAGAGAGGGGGGGGACCGACGAGCAGTACTTC
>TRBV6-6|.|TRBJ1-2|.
CASTFTGAARGYTF
TGTGCCAGCACTTTTACCGGGGCCGCGAGAGGCTACACCTTC
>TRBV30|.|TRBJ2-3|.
CAWSAANSGTQYF
TGTGCCTGGAGTGCCGCCAACTCAGGGACGCAGTATTTT
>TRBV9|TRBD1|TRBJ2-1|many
CASSVESGQGSREQFF
TGTGCCAGCAGCGTAGAGTCGGGACAGGGATCAAGGGAGCAGTTCTTC
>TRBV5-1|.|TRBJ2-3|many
CASSLTAPSTDTQYF
TGCGCCAGCAGCTTGACAGCGCCTAGCACAGATACGCAGTATTTT
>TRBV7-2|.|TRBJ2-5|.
CASSFERETQYF
TGTGCCAGCAGCTTCGAAAGGGAGACCCAGTACTTC
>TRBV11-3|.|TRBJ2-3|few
CASSRSPGVGTDTQYF
TGTGCCAGCAGCCGGAGCCCTGGAGTCGGGACAGATACGCAGTATTTT